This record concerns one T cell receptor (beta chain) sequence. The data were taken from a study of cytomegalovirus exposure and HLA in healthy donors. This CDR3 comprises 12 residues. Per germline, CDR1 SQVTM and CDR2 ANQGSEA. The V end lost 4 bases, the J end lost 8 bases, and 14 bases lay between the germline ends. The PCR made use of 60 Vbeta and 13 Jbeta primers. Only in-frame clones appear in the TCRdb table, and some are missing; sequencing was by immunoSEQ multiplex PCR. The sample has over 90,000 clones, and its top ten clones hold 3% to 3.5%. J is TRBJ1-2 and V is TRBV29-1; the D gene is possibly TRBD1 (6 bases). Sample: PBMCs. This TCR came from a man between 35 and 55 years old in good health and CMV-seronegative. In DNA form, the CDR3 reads TGCAGCGTTGGGGACATAGGCCACGGCTACACCTTC. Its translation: CSVGDIGHGYTF.